This TCR beta chain was observed in a study of shared clonotypes between healthy human individuals. The length of the CDR3 is 15 residues. V was trimmed by 5 bases and J by 1 base, leaving 14 bases between them. Germline CDR1 is SEHNR and CDR2 is FQNEAQ (reference sequence). Assay: immunoSEQ multiplex PCR; the TCRdb copy retains only in-frame clones and omits some. Of about 770,000 clones listed, 72% are singletons. This sequence originates from a woman aged 25 to 45 in good health. V is TRBV7-9 and J is TRBJ2-5; tentatively, D is TRBD1 (6 bases). The specimen sequenced was memory CD4+ T cells sorted from blood. Subset reported: CD45RA-negative fraction. The CDR3 spells CASSRSGALQETQYF. The CDR3 nucleotides are TGTGCCAGCAGCAGGTCAGGGGCCCTCCAAGAGACCCAGTACTTC.